These 9 T cell receptor beta chains were sequenced from one sample in a study of blood T cell repertoires in COVID-19. Sequencing was performed with immunoSEQ multiplex PCR; in TCRdb, only in-frame clones are kept and a portion is missing. The repertoire includes about 180,000 clones, about 83% of them detected once, and more than 7.5% sits in the top ten. The source material was PBMCs or T cells enriched from blood (not recorded which). The source of these receptors is a woman in her thirties who had recovered from COVID-19.

The chain combines TRBV5-8 with TRBJ1-1, with D tentatively TRBD1 (6 bases). This CDR3 is built from 16 residues. Germline lookup yields CDR1 SGHTS and CDR2 YDEGEE. V lost 1 base, J lost 0 bases, and 13 bases lay in between. The CDR3 nucleotides are TGTGCCAGCAGCTTGTTCGGGGGGGGCGTGAACACTGAAGCTTTCTTT. Translation: CASSLFGGGVNTEAFF.

The V call is TRBV27, the J call TRBJ2-7; 7 bases agree with TRBD1. V lost 3 bases to trimming and J lost 5 bases; unmatched junction nucleotides: 7. The germline CDR1 and CDR2 sequences are MNHEY and SMNVEV (reference sequence). CDR3 length: 14 residues. The chain's CDR3 is CASSLHRGSNEQYF. CDR3 nucleotide sequence: TGTGCCAGCAGTTTGCACAGGGGTAGCAACGAGCAGTACTTC.

In its sample, this clone was seen a few times. This chain connects TRBV19 to TRBJ1-2; 9 positions agree with TRBD1. V was clipped by 5 bases and J by 2 bases; unmatched bases: 6. This CDR3 has 15 residues. Germline CDR1 reads LNHDA; CDR2 reads SQIVND (reference sequence). The DNA for the CDR3 is TGTGCCAGTAGTGACGGGACAGGGATGAACTATGGCTACACCTTC. Its protein is CASSDGTGMNYGYTF. The whole variable domain, filled in from reference TRBV19 and TRBJ1-2, reads DGGITQSPKYLFRKEGQNVTLSCEQNLNHDAMYWYRQDPGQGLRLIYYSQIVNDFQKGDIAEGYSVSREKKESFPLTVTSAQKNPTAFYLCASSDGTGMNYGYTFGSGTRLTVV.

The chain has TRBV4-2 and TRBJ2-1; a possible D gene is TRBD1 (5 bases). The CDR3 extends over 16 amino acids. The V gene lost 0 bases and the J gene lost 7 bases, with 16 bases spanning the gap. The V gene's germline CDR1 is LGHNA and CDR2 YNFKEQ. The CDR3 protein is CASSQDYVRGGNEQFF. The CDR3, as DNA: TGTGCCAGCAGCCAAGATTATGTAAGGGGTGGGAATGAGCAGTTCTTC.

The chain has TRBV6-4 and TRBJ2-3; 11 bases agree with TRBD2. V lost 3 bases to trimming and J lost 4 bases; unmatched junction nucleotides: 0. Germline CDR1 MRHNA, CDR2 SNTAGT. The CDR3 runs to 14 residues. The CDR3 loop is CASSELAGADTQYF. In DNA form, the CDR3 reads TGTGCCAGCAGTGAACTAGCGGGAGCAGATACGCAGTATTTT.

This chain links TRBV5-1 with TRBJ1-5, with 9 nucleotides matching TRBD1. Germline V lookup: CDR1 SGHRS, CDR2 YFSETQ. With V trimmed by 3 bases and J by 2 bases, 0 bases remained unmatched. The CDR3 covers 14 residues. The CDR3 loop is CASSWTGGNQPQHF. The CDR3 bases are TGCGCCAGCAGCTGGACAGGGGGCAATCAGCCCCAGCATTTT.

The chain uses TRBV7-9 and TRBJ2-7, with 8 bases lining up with TRBD2. Trimming cost V 1 base and J 0 bases; bases outside gene matches: 11. Germline V gene data show CDR1 as SEHNR and CDR2 as FQNEAQ (reference sequence). The CDR3 is 18 residues long. Here the CDR3 DNA reads TGTGCCAGCAGCTTAGGCAGTGCGTCTAGCGGGCCCTCCTACGAGCAGTACTTC. Translating it yields CASSLGSASSGPSYEQYF. Full variable domain (missing parts from reference TRBV7-9 and TRBJ2-7): DTGVSQNPRHKITKRGQNVTFRCDPISEHNRLYWYRQTLGQGPEFLTYFQNEAQLEKSRLLSDRFSAERPKGSFSTLEIQRTEQGDSAMYLCASSLGSASSGPSYEQYFGPGTRLTVT.

The V and J genes are TRBV6-1 and TRBJ1-5; TRBD1 might be the D (6 bases). V was pared by 2 bases and J by 4 bases, with 21 bases between. Germline loops: CDR1 MNHNS, CDR2 SASEGT. The CDR3 is 18 residues long. The CDR3 coding sequence is TGTGCCAGCAGTGAAAGGGGGGGAGGGGCTAACGGGAATCAGCCCCAGCATTTT. Its protein is CASSERGGGANGNQPQHF.

V and J are TRBV5-1 and TRBJ2-1; 15 bases fit TRBD2. The CDR3 contains 15 residues. Germline-derived CDR1 and CDR2 are SGHRS and YFSETQ. V trimming: 5 bases; J trimming: 7 bases; junction bases outside the gene matches: 4. The CDR3 loop is CASSQGTSGRNEQFF. The CDR3, as DNA: TGCGCCAGCAGTCAAGGGACTAGCGGGAGGAATGAGCAGTTCTTC.